This T cell receptor beta chain was documented in a study of identical twins. TCRdb re-derived calls from the 5' RACE reads in MiXCR, one entry per CDR3 protein. Of some 760,000 distinct CDR3 sequences in the sample, 15% to 20% were seen once. This clonotype was seen more than once but under ten times. The CDR3 sequence is 15 residues long. V lost 4 bases and J lost 6, with 18 bases in between. Per germline, CDR1 LGHNA and CDR2 YSLEER. The sample was also reused in another study, on T cells expressing NK-cell markers. That investigation notes: HCMV specificity of expanded NKG2C+ T cell clones remained unclear.

V and J are TRBV4-3 and TRBJ1-1, with a weak D call TRBD1 (6 bases). The TCR comes from a woman under 30 in good health. Material for sequencing was PBMCs. The CDR3 sequence is CASSRSGGRAPEAFF. DNA of the CDR3: TGCGCCAGCAGCCGATCCGGGGGCAGGGCGCCTGAAGCTTTCTTT.